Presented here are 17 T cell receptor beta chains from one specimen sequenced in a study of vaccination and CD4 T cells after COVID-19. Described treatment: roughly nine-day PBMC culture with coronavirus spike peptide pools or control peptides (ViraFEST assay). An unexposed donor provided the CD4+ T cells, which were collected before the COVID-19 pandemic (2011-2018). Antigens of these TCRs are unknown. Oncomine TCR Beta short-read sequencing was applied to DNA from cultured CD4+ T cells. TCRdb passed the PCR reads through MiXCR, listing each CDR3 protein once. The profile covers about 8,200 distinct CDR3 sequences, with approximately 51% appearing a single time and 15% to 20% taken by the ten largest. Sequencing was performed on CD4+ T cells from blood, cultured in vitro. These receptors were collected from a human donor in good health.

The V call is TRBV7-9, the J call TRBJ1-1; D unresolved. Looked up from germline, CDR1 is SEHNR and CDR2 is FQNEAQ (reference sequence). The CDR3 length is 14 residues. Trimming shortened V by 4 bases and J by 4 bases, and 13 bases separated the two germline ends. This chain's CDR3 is CASSSPGLGTEAFF. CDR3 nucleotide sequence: TGTGCCAGCAGCTCGCCAGGACTGGGCACTGAAGCTTTCTTT.

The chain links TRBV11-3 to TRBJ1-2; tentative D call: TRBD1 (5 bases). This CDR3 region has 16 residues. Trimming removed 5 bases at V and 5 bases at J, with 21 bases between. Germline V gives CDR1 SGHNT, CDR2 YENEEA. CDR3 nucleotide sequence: TGTGCCAGCAGCCCCACCGCCTGTCCGGGGGGATATGGCTACACCTTC. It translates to CASSPTACPGGYGYTF.

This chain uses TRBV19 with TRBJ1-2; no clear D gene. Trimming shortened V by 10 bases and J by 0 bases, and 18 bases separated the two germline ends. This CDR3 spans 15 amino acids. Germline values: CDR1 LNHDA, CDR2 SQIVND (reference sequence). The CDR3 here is CATRGADIANYGYTF. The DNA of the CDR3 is TGTGCCACCCGGGGAGCAGATATAGCTAACTATGGCTACACCTTC. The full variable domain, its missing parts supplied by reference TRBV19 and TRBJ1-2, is DGGITQSPKYLFRKEGQNVTLSCEQNLNHDAMYWYRQDPGQGLRLIYYSQIVNDFQKGDIAEGYSVSREKKESFPLTVTSAQKNPTAFYLCATRGADIANYGYTFGSGTRLTVV.

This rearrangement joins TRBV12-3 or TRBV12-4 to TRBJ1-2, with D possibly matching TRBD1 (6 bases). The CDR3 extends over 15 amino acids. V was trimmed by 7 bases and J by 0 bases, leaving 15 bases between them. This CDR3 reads CASKMDSLANYGYTF. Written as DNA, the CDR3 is TGTGCCAGCAAAATGGACAGCTTAGCTAACTATGGCTACACCTTC.

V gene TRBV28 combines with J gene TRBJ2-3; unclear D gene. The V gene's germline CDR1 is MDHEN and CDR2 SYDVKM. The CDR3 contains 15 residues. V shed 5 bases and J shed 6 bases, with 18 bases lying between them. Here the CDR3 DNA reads TGTGCCAGCAGTCGAGGTCTCGGTGTTGGGGATACGCAGTATTTT. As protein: CASSRGLGVGDTQYF.

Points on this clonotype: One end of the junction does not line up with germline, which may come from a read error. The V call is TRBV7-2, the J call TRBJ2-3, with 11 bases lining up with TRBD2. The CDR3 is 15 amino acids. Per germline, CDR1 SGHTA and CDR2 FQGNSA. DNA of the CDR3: TGTGCCAGCAGCCTAGCGGGAGGCACCACAGATACGCAGTATTTT. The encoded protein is CASSLAGGTTDTQYF. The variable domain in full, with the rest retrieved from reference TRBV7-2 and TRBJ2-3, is GAGVSQSPSNKVTEKGKDVELRCDPISGHTALYWYRQSLGQGLEFLIYFQGNSAPDKSGLPSDRFSAERTGGSVSTLTIQRTQQEDSAVYLCASSLAGGTTDTQYFGPGTRLTVL.

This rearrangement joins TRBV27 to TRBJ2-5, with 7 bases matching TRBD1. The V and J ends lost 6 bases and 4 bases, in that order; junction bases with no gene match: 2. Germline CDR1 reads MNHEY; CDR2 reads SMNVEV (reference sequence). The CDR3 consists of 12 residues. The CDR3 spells CASSHRGETQYF. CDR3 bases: TGTGCCAGCAGCCACAGGGGAGAGACCCAGTACTTC.

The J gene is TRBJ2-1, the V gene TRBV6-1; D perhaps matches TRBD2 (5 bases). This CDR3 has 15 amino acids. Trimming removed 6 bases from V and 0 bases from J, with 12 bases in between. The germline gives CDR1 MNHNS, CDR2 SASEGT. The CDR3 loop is CASSSDWSSYNEQFF. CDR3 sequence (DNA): TGTGCCAGCAGCTCGGACTGGTCCTCCTACAATGAGCAGTTCTTC.

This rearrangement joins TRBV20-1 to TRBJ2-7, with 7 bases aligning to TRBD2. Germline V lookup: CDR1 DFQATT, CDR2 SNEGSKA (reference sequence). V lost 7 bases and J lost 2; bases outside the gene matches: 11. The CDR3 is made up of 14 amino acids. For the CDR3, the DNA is TGCAGTGTCCCCGGGGGTGGGGGGGCCTACGAGCAGTACTTC. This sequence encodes CSVPGGGGAYEQYF.

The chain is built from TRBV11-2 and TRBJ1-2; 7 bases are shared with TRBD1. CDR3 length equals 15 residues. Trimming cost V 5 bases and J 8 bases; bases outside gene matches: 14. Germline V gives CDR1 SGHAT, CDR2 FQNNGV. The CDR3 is CASSQLTLRGPGYTF. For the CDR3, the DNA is TGTGCCAGCAGCCAATTAACTCTTAGGGGGCCAGGCTACACCTTC. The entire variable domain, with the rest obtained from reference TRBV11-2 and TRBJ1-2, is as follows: EAGVAQSPRYKIIEKRQSVAFWCNPISGHATLYWYQQILGQGPKLLIQFQNNGVVDDSQLPKDRFSAERLKGVDSTLKIQPAKLEDSAVYLCASSQLTLRGPGYTFGSGTRLTVV.

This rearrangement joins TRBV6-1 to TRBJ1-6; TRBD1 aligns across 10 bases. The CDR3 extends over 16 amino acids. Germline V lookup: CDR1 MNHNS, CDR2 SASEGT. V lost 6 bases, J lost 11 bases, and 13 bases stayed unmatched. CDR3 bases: TGTGCCAGCAGCCGTCCTCGGGACAGGGGAGGACCACCCCTCCACTTT. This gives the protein CASSRPRDRGGPPLHF.

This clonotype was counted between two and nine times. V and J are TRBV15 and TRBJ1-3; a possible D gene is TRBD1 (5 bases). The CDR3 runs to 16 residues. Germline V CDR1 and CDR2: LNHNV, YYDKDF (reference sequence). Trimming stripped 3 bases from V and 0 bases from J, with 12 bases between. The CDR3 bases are TGTGCCACCAGCAGCTGGGGCGGGACCTCTGGAAACACCATATATTTT. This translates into CATSSWGGTSGNTIYF.

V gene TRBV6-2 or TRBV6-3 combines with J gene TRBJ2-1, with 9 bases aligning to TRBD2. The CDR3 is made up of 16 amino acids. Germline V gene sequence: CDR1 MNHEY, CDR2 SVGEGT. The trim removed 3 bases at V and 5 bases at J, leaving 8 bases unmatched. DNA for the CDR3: TGTGCCAGCAGTTATACCTTCCTAGCGGGAAACAATGAGCAGTTCTTC. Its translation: CASSYTFLAGNNEQFF.

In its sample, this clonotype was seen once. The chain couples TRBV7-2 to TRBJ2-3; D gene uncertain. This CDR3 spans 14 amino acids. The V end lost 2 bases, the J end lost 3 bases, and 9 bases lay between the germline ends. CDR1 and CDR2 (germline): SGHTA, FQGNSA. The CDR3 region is CASSLPGWTDTQYF. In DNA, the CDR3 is TGTGCCAGCAGCTTACCAGGTTGGACAGATACGCAGTATTTT. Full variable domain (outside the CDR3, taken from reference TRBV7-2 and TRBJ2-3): GAGVSQSPSNKVTEKGKDVELRCDPISGHTALYWYRQSLGQGLEFLIYFQGNSAPDKSGLPSDRFSAERTGGSVSTLTIQRTQQEDSAVYLCASSLPGWTDTQYFGPGTRLTVL.

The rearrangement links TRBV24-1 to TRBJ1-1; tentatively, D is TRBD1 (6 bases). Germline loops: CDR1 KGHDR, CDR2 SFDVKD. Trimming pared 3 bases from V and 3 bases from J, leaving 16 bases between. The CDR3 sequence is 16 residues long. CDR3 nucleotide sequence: TGTGCCACCAGTGATGGGGCCGGCAGGGGACACACTGAAGCTTTCTTT. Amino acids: CATSDGAGRGHTEAFF.

The CDR3 sequence is CSVQTLTGETQYF. CDR3 nucleotides: TGCAGCGTTCAAACATTAACAGGGGAGACCCAGTACTTC. The chain has TRBV29-1 and TRBJ2-5; the D gene is possibly TRBD1 (6 bases). The CDR3 has 13 amino acids. The germline V gene encodes CDR1 SQVTM and CDR2 ANQGSEA. V gave up 5 bases and J gave up 5 bases, with 15 bases separating them.

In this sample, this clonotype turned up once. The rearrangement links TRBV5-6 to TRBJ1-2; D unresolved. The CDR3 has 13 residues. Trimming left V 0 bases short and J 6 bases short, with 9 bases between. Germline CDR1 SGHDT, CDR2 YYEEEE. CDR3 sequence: CASSLGGADGYTF. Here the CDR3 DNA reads TGTGCCAGCAGCTTGGGGGGAGCCGATGGCTACACCTTC.